The clone carrying this T cell receptor (beta chain) has just one count. Its antigen is unknown. The data belong to a study of cytomegalovirus exposure and HLA in healthy donors. Looking at the study overall: The roughly 120 million unique TCR beta sequences, from 150 million to 200 million T cells, were found by an earlier analysis.

Healthy bone marrow donors formed the donor group. The CDR3 runs to 12 residues. Trimming took 6 bases from V and 5 from J, leaving 13 bases between them. CDR1 is SQVTM, CDR2 ANQGSEA, per germline. The study's findings and limits: A later analysis reportedly found that, within productive TCRs, an Asian-associated ancestry cluster had fewer N-insertions than the mean observed across the approximately 600 donors. Researchers reported in a later analysis that common viral pathogens appeared linked to several top clusters.

PCR primers comprised 60 Vbeta and 13 Jbeta primers. Here immunoSEQ multiplex PCR was the method, and the copy in TCRdb shows in-frame clones only, minus some. This repertoire shows some 180,000 clones, 82% found once; its top ten account for 1.5% to 1.9%. The specimen sequenced was PBMCs. The V gene is TRBV29-1, the J gene TRBJ1-2, with no clear D. This clonotype originated in a man aged 40-50 years in good health and CMV-seronegative. The CDR3 nucleotides read TGCAGCGTGCCGGACTATTTATATGGCTACACCTTC. It specifies CSVPDYLYGYTF.